The next 30 T cell receptor beta chains were all read from a single sample in a study of regulatory T cells in long-lasting Graves disease. Sample time point: newly diagnosed GD, antithyroid drugs for less than 3 months. RNA extracted from PBMCs served as the sequencing template. Libraries of TCR beta came from iRepertoire HTBI primers plus Arm-PCR of CDR3 regions. TCRdb ran MiXCR on the multiplex PCR reads and lists one entry per CDR3 protein. The top ten clones hold approximately 35% of a sample with about 320,000 distinct CDR3 sequences, about a sixth of them seen once. The sequencing used peripheral blood mononuclear cells (PBMCs), collected at new diagnosis, from a patient treated with antithyroid drugs. The receptors stem from a female donor with Graves disease.

This clonotype has a single count. One end of the junction varies from germline; a read error may be responsible. This chain links TRBV5-1 with TRBJ1-1; D not certain. CDR3 length: 13 residues. The germline CDR1 and CDR2 sequences are SGHRS and YFSETQ. CDR3: CASSPLKNTEAFF. In nucleotides, the CDR3 is TGTGCCAGCAGCCCCCTCAAGAACACTGAAGCTTTCTTT.

This clonotype was seen repeatedly, ten times or more. The V and J genes are TRBV2 and TRBJ2-1; the D is unclear. The CDR3 contains 17 residues. Germline CDR1 and CDR2: SNHLY and FYNNEI. The V gene lost 5 bases and the J gene lost 10 bases, with 27 bases spanning the gap. CDR3 loop: CASSPTGTQKRYLEQFF. Here the CDR3 DNA reads TGTGCCAGCAGTCCAACGGGTACCCAGAAACGTTATTTAGAGCAGTTCTTC.

In this sample, this clonotype turned up many times. The chain has TRBV20-1 and TRBJ2-1, with 9 bases matching TRBD2. There are 16 residues in the CDR3. Germline-derived CDR1 and CDR2 are DFQATT and SNEGSKA (reference sequence). V lost 3 bases and J lost 9; bases outside the gene matches: 15. The CDR3 region has the DNA TGCAGTGCTAGTGTCCCCGGGCGGGAGGGCCCAGGTGAGCAGTTCTTC. It codes for CSASVPGREGPGEQFF.

The CDR3 nucleotides are TGCAGCGTTGCGAGGGGGGCCCCGAACTATGGCTACACCTTC. It encodes CSVARGAPNYGYTF. The V gene is TRBV29-1, the J gene TRBJ1-2; D is perhaps TRBD1 (6 bases). V dropped 4 bases and J dropped 2 bases, with 14 bases sitting between them. Germline CDR1 and CDR2: SQVTM and ANQGSEA. The CDR3 is made up of 14 amino acids.

This clonotype came up a few times. The chain links TRBV3-1 to TRBJ1-1, with unresolved D. V shed 0 bases and J shed 0 bases, with 11 bases lying between them. CDR1 and CDR2 (germline): LGHDT, YNNKEL (reference sequence). This CDR3 comprises 16 residues. The CDR3 protein is CASSQEGLGLNTEAFF. CDR3 bases: TGTGCCAGCAGCCAAGAAGGCTTGGGTCTGAACACTGAAGCTTTCTTT.

This clonotype was seen ten or more times. This sequence joins TRBV3-1 and TRBJ1-1; D might be TRBD1 (6 bases). Germline CDR1 and CDR2: LGHDT and YNNKEL (reference sequence). The CDR3 contains 16 residues. V was cut by 1 base and J by 2 bases, with 14 bases left in between. The CDR3 here is CASSQAQGMFNTEAFF. As DNA, the CDR3 is TGTGCCAGCAGCCAAGCACAGGGAATGTTTAACACTGAAGCTTTCTTT.

On this clonotype: A far more abundant clone sits one base away, making this likely a read error. This chain connects TRBV28 to TRBJ2-1; 7 nucleotides match TRBD1. Looked up from germline, CDR1 is MDHEN and CDR2 is SYDVKM. CDR3 length: 16 residues. The V segment lost 5 bases and the J segment 13 bases; nucleotides outside the gene matches: 20. The CDR3, as DNA: TGTGCCAGCAGTCCCCCAACTGGACAGGACCAAGAGACCCAGTTCTTC. Protein product: CASSPPTGQDQETQFF.

This clonotype was counted only a few times. The genes are TRBV12-3 or TRBV12-4 and TRBJ2-7; maybe TRBD1 (5 bases). The CDR3 is 13 amino acids. Trimming left V 6 bases short and J 0 bases short, with 9 bases between. The CDR3, as DNA: TGTGCCAGCAGGGACACCTTCTCCTACGAGCAGTACTTC. It translates to CASRDTFSYEQYF.

This clonotype was detected ten times or more. The genes are TRBV9 and TRBJ2-3, with 10 positions matching TRBD2. After removal of 2 bases from V and 4 bases from J, the junction contained 4 bases not matched to a gene. This CDR3 is built from 15 residues. Germline V gives CDR1 SGDLS, CDR2 YYNGEE. In DNA, the CDR3 is TGTGCCAGCAGCGTGCCAGCGGGAGGGTCAGATACGCAGTATTTT. Its protein is CASSVPAGGSDTQYF.

The chain couples TRBV6-4 to TRBJ2-1, with TRBD2 identical over 10 bases. Germline lookup yields CDR1 MRHNA and CDR2 SNTAGT. The CDR3 runs to 15 residues. The junction had 7 bases not matched to a gene; V was cut back by 4 bases and J by 7 bases. CDR3 amino acids: CASSGEGTSVNEQFF. The CDR3 coding sequence is TGTGCCAGCAGTGGAGAAGGGACTAGCGTTAATGAGCAGTTCTTC.

This clonotype came up many times. V is TRBV30 and J is TRBJ1-6; 12 bases map to TRBD1. This CDR3 spans 16 amino acids. Germline V gene lookup returns CDR1 GTSNPN and CDR2 SVGIG (reference sequence). The ends lost 0 bases at V and 11 bases at J; junction bases unmatched: 8. The CDR3 sequence: CAWSVQGTGGRTPLHF. CDR3 nucleotides: TGTGCCTGGAGTGTACAGGGGACAGGGGGCAGGACACCCCTCCACTTT.

This clonotype has a count of ten or more. The chain combines TRBV11-2 with TRBJ2-1, with D perhaps TRBD2 (5 bases). This CDR3 is 15 amino acids long. CDR1 and CDR2 from the germline V gene are SGHAT and FQNNGV. Trimming took off 5 bases at V and 2 bases at J, with 13 bases between the two ends. Here the CDR3 DNA reads TGTGCCAGCAGCCCCTACAGCGGACCCTACAATGAGCAGTTCTTC. The encoded protein is CASSPYSGPYNEQFF.

This clonotype has more than one count but fewer than ten. This chain uses TRBV5-1 with TRBJ2-1, with no clear D. Trimming removed 0 bases at V and 9 bases at J, with 13 bases between. CDR3 length: 14 amino acids. The germline CDR1 and CDR2 sequences are SGHRS and YFSETQ. CDR3 residues: CASSLVGPWGEQFF. CDR3 coding DNA: TGCGCCAGCAGCTTGGTTGGTCCCTGGGGTGAGCAGTTCTTC.

With regard to this clonotype: An end of the junction does not agree with germline; a read error may underlie this. The gene calls are TRBV13 and TRBJ2-1; 7 positions agree with TRBD1. Germline CDR1 reads PRHDT; CDR2 reads FYEKMQ (reference sequence). This CDR3 spans 13 amino acids. CDR3 residues: CASSSNRGNEQFF. CDR3 bases: TGTGCCAGCAGCTCAAACAGGGGCAATGAACAGTTCTTC.

To note about this clonotype: This clone may be a read error of a much larger clone one base away. The chain couples TRBV5-1 to TRBJ2-7; D is ambiguous. V lost 0 bases and J lost 3, with 7 bases in between. This CDR3 spans 13 amino acids. Germline V CDR1 and CDR2: SGHRS, YFSETQ. In nucleotides, the CDR3 is TGCGCCAGCAGCTTGGAAAGGAACTACGAGCAGTACTTC. Amino acids: CASSLERNYEQYF.

This clonotype appeared a single time. A far larger clone differs by one base, so this is likely a read error. This chain uses TRBV28 with TRBJ1-6, with D possibly TRBD1 on 5 matching bases. CDR1 and CDR2 from the germline V gene are MDHEN and SYDVKM. The germline V and J ends were trimmed by 5 bases and 7 bases, with 12 bases remaining between them. The CDR3 has 14 amino acids. CDR3 sequence: CASSLDMWNSPLHF. The CDR3 coding sequence is TGTGCCAGCAGTCTGGACATGTGGAATTCACCCCTCCACTTT.

This clonotype was found many times. CDR3 protein: CASRGTVSSYEQYF. CDR3 sequence (DNA): TGTGCCAGCAGGGGGACAGTGAGCTCCTACGAGCAGTACTTC. The rearrangement uses TRBV12-3 or TRBV12-4 and TRBJ2-7; TRBD1 matches at 7 bases. The V and J ends lost 6 bases and 0 bases, in that order; junction bases with no gene match: 5. This CDR3 has 14 residues.

The sample holds a few counts of this clonotype. The chain employs TRBV4-1 and TRBJ1-2; D is possibly TRBD1 (5 bases). CDR3 length: 17 amino acids. Trimming took off 0 bases at V and 7 bases at J, with 21 bases between the two ends. Germline lookup yields CDR1 MGHRA and CDR2 YSYEKL. The CDR3 nucleotides read TGCGCCAGCAGCCAAGAAAGTGCGGCAGGGCAAGGTCGTGGCTACACCTTC. Amino acid sequence: CASSQESAAGQGRGYTF.

The chain recombines TRBV28 with TRBJ2-2; D remains ambiguous. V was cut by 3 bases and J by 2 bases, with 7 bases left in between. This CDR3 is 14 amino acids long. Germline V lookup: CDR1 MDHEN, CDR2 SYDVKM. The DNA for the CDR3 is TGTGCCAGCAGTTTTAACAGCAACACCGGGGAGCTGTTTTTT. Protein: CASSFNSNTGELFF.

This clonotype appeared many times. The V gene is TRBV2, the J gene TRBJ2-1; no clear D gene. Germline V lookup: CDR1 SNHLY, CDR2 FYNNEI. Trimming left V 7 bases short and J 6 bases short, with 7 bases between. This CDR3 has 11 residues. CDR3 region: CASNNINEQFF. The CDR3 coding sequence is TGTGCCAGCAACAACATCAATGAGCAGTTCTTC.

This clonotype appeared many times. The CDR3 loop is CASSLRLRQDANTGELFF. The CDR3 DNA reads TGTGCCAGCAGTCTTAGATTACGACAGGACGCGAACACCGGGGAGCTGTTTTTT. The J gene is TRBJ2-2, the V gene TRBV2; D perhaps matches TRBD1 (6 bases). The ends were cut back, 5 bases at V and 0 bases at J, with 19 bases in the middle. The germline V gene encodes CDR1 SNHLY and CDR2 FYNNEI. There are 18 residues in the CDR3.

As for this clonotype: This could be a read error, since a much larger clone is one nucleotide away. J is TRBJ1-1 and V is TRBV13; the D is unclear. This CDR3 comprises 14 residues. CDR1 is PRHDT and CDR2 is FYEKMQ in the germline V gene (reference sequence). The CDR3 coding sequence is TGTGCCAGCATATTGTCTGGTTTTAACAGTGAAGCTTTCTTT. Amino acid sequence: CASILSGFNSEAFF.

The table lists this clonotype with many counts. The chain joins TRBV12-3 or TRBV12-4 to TRBJ1-1; D call uncertain. Between the trimmed V and J ends, which lost 3 bases and 3 bases, there was a span of 11 bases. CDR3 size: 14 residues. CDR3 nucleotide sequence: TGTGCCAGCAGTTTGGAGGGCCGTCACACTGAAGCTTTCTTT. Translation gives CASSLEGRHTEAFF.

This clonotype was counted many times. V gene TRBV27 combines with J gene TRBJ2-3; 7 nucleotides line up with TRBD1. The CDR3 loop spans 13 amino acids. With 8 bases clipped from V and 10 bases from J, the junction kept 12 bases outside the gene matches. The germline gives CDR1 MNHEY, CDR2 SMNVEV (reference sequence). The CDR3 DNA is TGTGCCAGCTGCGACAGGGTCGAATTAGCGCAGTATTTT. Protein product: CASCDRVELAQYF.

This clonotype appeared many times. V is TRBV18 and J is TRBJ2-5; D remains ambiguous. With 3 bases removed from V and 7 bases from J, the gap between germline ends came to 6 bases. CDR1 is KGHSH, CDR2 LQKENI, per germline. The CDR3 contains 11 residues. CDR3 amino acids: CASSPPWTQYF. The CDR3 DNA sequence: TGTGCCAGCTCACCCCCTTGGACCCAGTACTTC.

In DNA form, the CDR3 reads TGTGCCAGCAGCTCCACATCCTTTCCGGGACAGGGAAGCGTTTATAGCAATCAGCCCCAGCATTTT. Translation: CASSSTSFPGQGSVYSNQPQHF. V usage is TRBV7-8 and J usage is TRBJ1-5; 9 bases agree with TRBD1. V was pared by 4 bases and J by 0 bases, with 22 bases of the junction left unmatched. Germline V CDR1 and CDR2: SGHVS, FQNEAQ. The CDR3 is 22 amino acids.

The rearrangement joins TRBV5-1 to TRBJ1-2; possible D gene TRBD1, 5 bases. The CDR3 covers 15 residues. Between the trimmed V and J ends, which lost 0 bases and 5 bases, there was a span of 14 bases. CDR1 and CDR2 (germline): SGHRS, YFSETQ. CDR3 bases: TGCGCCAGCAGCTTGGCCTGGAAGGGGCGTTATGGCTACACCTTC. As protein: CASSLAWKGRYGYTF.

This clonotype was detected many times. The V gene is TRBV2, the J gene TRBJ2-1; 16 bases line up with TRBD2. V lost 11 bases and J lost 4; bases outside the gene matches: 8. The CDR3 runs to 16 residues. The germline gives CDR1 SNHLY, CDR2 FYNNEI. The CDR3 spells CAGSGTSGREYNEQFF. The CDR3 region has the DNA TGTGCCGGGTCCGGGACTAGCGGGAGGGAGTACAATGAGCAGTTCTTC. The whole variable domain, filled in from reference TRBV2 and TRBJ2-1, reads EPEVTQTPSHQVTQMGQEVILRCVPISNHLYFYWYRQILGQKVEFLVSFYNNEISEKSEIFDDQFSVERPDGSNFTLKIRSTKLEDSAMYFCAGSGTSGREYNEQFFGPGTRLTVL.

This clonotype was detected ten times or more. The rearrangement joins TRBV11-2 to TRBJ2-7, with 7 positions matching TRBD1. Losses at the gene ends were 3 bases for V and 7 bases for J; bases not matched to a gene: 12. The CDR3 sequence is 15 residues long. Germline CDR1 reads SGHAT; CDR2 reads FQNNGV. The CDR3 loop is CASSFGDRAFWEQYF. CDR3 nucleotides: TGTGCCAGCAGCTTTGGAGACAGGGCTTTTTGGGAGCAGTACTTC.

This clonotype was recorded many times. V usage is TRBV11-1 and J usage is TRBJ2-7; 14 bases line up with TRBD2. The CDR3 totals 21 residues. Unmatched junction bases numbered 20, after V lost 2 bases and J lost 5 bases. Germline V lookup: CDR1 SGHAT, CDR2 FQDESV (reference sequence). For the CDR3, the DNA is TGTGCCAGCAGCTTACTCATTGGACAAATAGGACTAGCGGGAGGACGCCACGAGCAGTACTTC. Its protein is CASSLLIGQIGLAGGRHEQYF.